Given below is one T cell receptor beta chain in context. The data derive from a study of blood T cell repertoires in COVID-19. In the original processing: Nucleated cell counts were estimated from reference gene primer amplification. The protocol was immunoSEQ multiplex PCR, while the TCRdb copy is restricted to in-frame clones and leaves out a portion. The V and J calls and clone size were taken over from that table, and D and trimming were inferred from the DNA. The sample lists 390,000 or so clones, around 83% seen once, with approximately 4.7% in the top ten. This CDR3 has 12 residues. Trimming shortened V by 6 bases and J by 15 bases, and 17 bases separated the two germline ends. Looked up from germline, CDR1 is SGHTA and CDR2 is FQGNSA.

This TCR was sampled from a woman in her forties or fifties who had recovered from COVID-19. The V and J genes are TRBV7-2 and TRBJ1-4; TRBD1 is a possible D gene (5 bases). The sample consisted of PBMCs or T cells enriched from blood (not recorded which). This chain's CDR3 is CASRPGPPGVFF. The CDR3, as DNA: TGTGCCAGCAGACCCGGACCACCGGGGGTGTTTTTT.